These 12 T cell receptor beta chains were all obtained from the same sample, sequenced in a study of CD8+ T cells in alopecia areata. RNA extraction was followed by reverse transcription into cDNA, which acted as the sequencing template. TCRdb's copy holds only in-frame clones and misses some; the assay was immunoSEQ multiplex PCR. The table records 65,000 to 70,000 clones, roughly 61% of them present only once. The material sequenced was CD8+ T cells sorted from blood, taken at week 0. These receptors all come from a human donor with alopecia areata.

This chain connects TRBV2 to TRBJ2-7; 9 bases are a match to TRBD2. Germline V CDR1 and CDR2: SNHLY, FYNNEI. This CDR3 spans 14 amino acids. V lost 6 bases and J lost 0; bases outside the gene matches: 3. CDR3 coding DNA: TGTGCCAGCAGCGAGCGGGGGGTCTCCTACGAGCAGTACTTC. Amino acids: CASSERGVSYEQYF. Full variable domain (outside the CDR3, taken from reference TRBV2 and TRBJ2-7): EPEVTQTPSHQVTQMGQEVILRCVPISNHLYFYWYRQILGQKVEFLVSFYNNEISEKSEIFDDQFSVERPDGSNFTLKIRSTKLEDSAMYFCASSERGVSYEQYFGPGTRLTVT.

The chain employs TRBV28 and TRBJ2-7, with a tentative D call TRBD2 (6 bases). V was trimmed by 8 bases and J by 0 bases, leaving 17 bases between them. The germline gives CDR1 MDHEN, CDR2 SYDVKM. The CDR3 sequence is 15 residues long. The CDR3 loop is CASRPWDLSSYEQYF. DNA of the CDR3: TGTGCCAGCCGACCCTGGGACTTGAGCTCCTACGAGCAGTACTTC.

This clone has just a few counts. The same CDR3 can be traced to other DNA sequences in this sample. The chain recombines TRBV29-1 with TRBJ2-2, with D tentatively TRBD1 (5 bases). Trimming pared 4 bases from V and 0 bases from J, leaving 6 bases between. Germline V gene lookup returns CDR1 SQVTM and CDR2 ANQGSEA. CDR3 size: 13 residues. The CDR3 protein is CSVGRANTGELFF. The DNA of the CDR3 is TGCAGCGTTGGCAGGGCGAACACCGGGGAGCTGTTTTTT.

The chain links TRBV5-1 to TRBJ2-3, with D unclear. Deletions cut 2 bases from V and 2 bases from J, with 0 bases between. The CDR3 length is 11 residues. Germline V gives CDR1 SGHRS, CDR2 YFSETQ. The CDR3 DNA reads as TGCGCCAGCAGCTTCACAGATACGCAGTATTTT. The encoded protein is CASSFTDTQYF.

The V gene is TRBV2, the J gene TRBJ1-6; 7 bases are shared with TRBD1. Unmatched junction bases numbered 6, after V lost 6 bases and J lost 4 bases. The length of the CDR3 is 15 residues. Germline V gene lookup returns CDR1 SNHLY and CDR2 FYNNEI. Here the CDR3 reads CASRYRDSYNSPLHF. CDR3 DNA sequence: TGTGCCAGCAGGTACCGGGACAGTTATAATTCACCCCTCCACTTT.

The chain recombines TRBV23-1 with TRBJ2-6; tentatively, D is TRBD1 (6 bases). TRBV23-1 is an open reading frame whose function is uncertain. Trimming took off 7 bases at V and 2 bases at J, with 9 bases between the two ends. CDR3 length equals 14 residues. The CDR3 here is CASNTGTGANVLTF. In DNA, the CDR3 is TGCGCCAGCAATACAGGGACTGGGGCCAACGTCCTGACTTTC.

The chain couples TRBV9 to TRBJ2-3, with TRBD2 identical over 7 bases. The CDR3 sequence is 16 residues long. CDR1 is SGDLS and CDR2 is YYNGEE in the germline V gene. The J segment lost 0 bases and the V segment lost 0 bases, leaving 4 bases of the junction unmatched. CDR3: CASSVVAGVSTDTQYF. For the CDR3, the DNA is TGTGCCAGCAGCGTAGTGGCGGGGGTAAGCACAGATACGCAGTATTTT.

This clone was detected only once. The chain recombines TRBV4-1 with TRBJ2-7; 11 nucleotides match TRBD2. V shed 0 bases, J shed 2 bases, and the junction held 12 bases outside the gene matches. CDR3 length: 19 residues. CDR1 is MGHRA, CDR2 YSYEKL, per germline. The CDR3 DNA reads TGCGCCAGCAGCCAAGAGTTGGTGATAGCGGGAGGGGTCGCCTACGAGCAGTACTTC. The encoded protein is CASSQELVIAGGVAYEQYF.

The rearrangement uses TRBV6-6 and TRBJ1-1, with D unresolved. V lost 6 bases and J lost 7, with 15 bases in between. In germline, CDR1 is MNHNY, CDR2 SVGAGI (reference sequence). CDR3 length: 13 residues. The CDR3 DNA follows: TGTGCCAGCAGCCTCCCGCCTGGGGTTGAAGCTTTCTTT. Translation gives CASSLPPGVEAFF.

The chain links TRBV5-6 to TRBJ2-2, with unresolved D. CDR1 and CDR2 (germline): SGHDT, YYEEEE. The CDR3 loop spans 13 amino acids. Trimming took 2 bases from V and 1 from J, leaving 3 bases between them. Written as DNA, the CDR3 is TGTGCCAGCAGCTTCGGGAACACCGGGGAGCTGTTTTTT. Protein sequence: CASSFGNTGELFF.

The CDR3 DNA follows: TGTGCCAGCAGCTTAGGGGGAGAGAGCTCCTACGAGCAGTACTTC. Translating gives CASSLGGESSYEQYF. The chain combines TRBV7-9 with TRBJ2-7; D possibly corresponds to TRBD2 (5 bases). Germline V gene lookup returns CDR1 SEHNR and CDR2 FQNEAQ (reference sequence). V gave up 1 base and J gave up 0 bases, with 10 bases separating them. CDR3 length equals 15 residues.

This sequence joins TRBV5-1 and TRBJ2-3, with a possible D match to TRBD1 (5 bases). V lost 4 bases to trimming and J lost 3 bases, with 12 bases between them. The germline V gene has CDR1 SGHRS and CDR2 YFSETQ. This CDR3 spans 14 amino acids. The CDR3 region is CASSLDAGTDTQYF. CDR3 coding DNA: TGCGCCAGCAGCCTAGACGCAGGGACAGATACGCAGTATTTT.